This TCR beta chain originates from a study of blood T cell repertoires in COVID-19. Across the study: T cells, B-cell-depleted T cells, or PBMCs supplied cDNA or gDNA.

The V gene's germline CDR1 is SGHTA and CDR2 FQGNSA. CDR3 length equals 14 residues. Trimming shortened V by 0 bases and J by 4 bases, and 9 bases separated the two germline ends. TCRdb's copy holds only in-frame clones and misses some; the assay was immunoSEQ multiplex PCR. In the table there are some 130,000 clones, under 85% of which are singletons. This clone has just one count. The V gene is TRBV7-2, the J gene TRBJ1-1; D not resolved. The sample consisted of peripheral blood. This TCR was recovered from a man aged 40-55 years with active or convalescent COVID-19. CDR3 sequence: CASSLAAVATEAFF. The DNA of the CDR3 is TGTGCCAGCAGCTTAGCGGCGGTTGCCACTGAAGCTTTCTTT.